This TCR beta chain came from a study of beta chain features in type 1 diabetes. Overall study findings and caveats: TCRB CDR3s were moderately but significantly shorter in Type 1 diabetes patients in all four CD4+ subsets. In type 1 diabetes patients, VDJ junctions had fewer insertions; deletions at these junctions were more frequent. Although PCR might favor shorter templates, it would do so equally in patients and controls.

Remarks on this clone: Its antigen is currently unknown.

The CDR3 totals 13 residues. V was pared by 3 bases and J by 4 bases, with 4 bases between. Looked up from germline, CDR1 is LGHNT and CDR2 is FRNRAP. As every portion of the isolated RNA was reverse transcribed, the sequencing read expressed TCRB transcripts. Repertoires were generated with immunoSEQ multiplex PCR, while TCRdb's copy carries only in-frame clones and drops some. The sample contains around 290,000 clones, roughly 8% of which appear only once. The receptor was derived from a woman aged 18-30 years in good health. This chain connects TRBV12-5 to TRBJ2-6; D remains unclear. The sequenced sample consisted of central memory CD4+ T cells from blood. The CDR3 nucleotides read TGTGCTAGTGGTTTAGCCGGGGCCAACGTCCTGACTTTC. It is translated as CASGLAGANVLTF.